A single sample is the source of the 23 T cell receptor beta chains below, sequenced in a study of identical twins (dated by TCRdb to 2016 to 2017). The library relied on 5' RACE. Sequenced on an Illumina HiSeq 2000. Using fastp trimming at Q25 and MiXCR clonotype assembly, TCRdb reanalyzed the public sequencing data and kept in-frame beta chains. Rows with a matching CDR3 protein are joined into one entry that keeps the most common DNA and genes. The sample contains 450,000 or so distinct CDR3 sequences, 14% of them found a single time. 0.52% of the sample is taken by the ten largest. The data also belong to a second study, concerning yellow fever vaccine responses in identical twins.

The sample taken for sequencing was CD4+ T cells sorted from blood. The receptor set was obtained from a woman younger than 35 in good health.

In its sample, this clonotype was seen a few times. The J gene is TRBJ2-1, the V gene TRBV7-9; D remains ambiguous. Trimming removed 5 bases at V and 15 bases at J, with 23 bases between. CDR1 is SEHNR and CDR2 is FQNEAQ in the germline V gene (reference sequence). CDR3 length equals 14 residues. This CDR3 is CASSRSRPEKDPFF. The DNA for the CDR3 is TGTGCCAGCAGCCGTAGCCGGCCCGAAAAGGATCCGTTCTTC.

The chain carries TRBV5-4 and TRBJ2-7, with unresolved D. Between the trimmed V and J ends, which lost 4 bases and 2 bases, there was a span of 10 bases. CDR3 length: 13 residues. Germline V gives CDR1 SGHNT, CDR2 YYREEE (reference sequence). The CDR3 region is CASSLSATYEQYF. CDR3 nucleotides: TGTGCCAGCAGCCTTTCGGCTACCTACGAGCAGTACTTC. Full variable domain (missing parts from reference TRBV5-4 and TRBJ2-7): ETGVTQSPTHLIKTRGQQVTLRCSSQSGHNTVSWYQQALGQGPQFIFQYYREEENGRGNFPPRFSGLQFPNYSSELNVNALELDDSALYLCASSLSATYEQYFGPGTRLTVT.

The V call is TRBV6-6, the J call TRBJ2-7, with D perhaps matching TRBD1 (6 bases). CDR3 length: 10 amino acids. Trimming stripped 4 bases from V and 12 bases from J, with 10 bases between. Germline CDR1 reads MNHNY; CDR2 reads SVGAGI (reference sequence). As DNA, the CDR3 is TGTGCCAGCAGTTCAGGGGTCCTGTACTTC. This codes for CASSSGVLYF.

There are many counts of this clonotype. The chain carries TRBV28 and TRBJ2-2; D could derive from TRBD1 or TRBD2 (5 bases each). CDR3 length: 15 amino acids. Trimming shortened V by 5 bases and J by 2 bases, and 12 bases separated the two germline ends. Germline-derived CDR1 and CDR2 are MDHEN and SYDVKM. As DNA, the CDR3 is TGTGCCAGCAGTCCCGGGACGCTAAACACCGGGGAGCTGTTTTTT. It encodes CASSPGTLNTGELFF. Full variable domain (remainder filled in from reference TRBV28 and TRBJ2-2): DVKVTQSSRYLVKRTGEKVFLECVQDMDHENMFWYRQDPGLGLRLIYFSYDVKMKEKGDIPEGYSVSREKKERFSLILESASTNQTSMYLCASSPGTLNTGELFFGEGSRLTVL.

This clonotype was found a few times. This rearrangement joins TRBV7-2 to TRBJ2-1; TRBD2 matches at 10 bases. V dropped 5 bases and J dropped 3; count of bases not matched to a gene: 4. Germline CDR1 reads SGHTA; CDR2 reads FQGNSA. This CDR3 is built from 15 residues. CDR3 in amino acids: CASSASGRVYNEQFF. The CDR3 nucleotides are TGTGCCAGCAGCGCAAGCGGGAGGGTCTACAATGAGCAGTTCTTC.

CDR3 in amino acids: CASSGTGFNNEQFF. CDR3 bases: TGTGCCAGCAGCGGTACAGGGTTTAACAATGAGCAGTTCTTC. This sequence joins TRBV11-2 and TRBJ2-1, with TRBD1 as a possible D gene (6 bases). The CDR3 is 14 residues long. Germline CDR1 and CDR2: SGHAT and FQNNGV. V was clipped by 5 bases and J by 5 bases, with 13 bases between them. Drawing the rest from reference TRBV11-2 and TRBJ2-1, the complete variable domain is EAGVAQSPRYKIIEKRQSVAFWCNPISGHATLYWYQQILGQGPKLLIQFQNNGVVDDSQLPKDRFSAERLKGVDSTLKIQPAKLEDSAVYLCASSGTGFNNEQFFGPGTRLTVL.

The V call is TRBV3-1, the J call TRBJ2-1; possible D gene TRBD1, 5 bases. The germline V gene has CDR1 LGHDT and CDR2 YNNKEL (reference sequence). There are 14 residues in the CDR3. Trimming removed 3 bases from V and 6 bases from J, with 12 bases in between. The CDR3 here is CASSHLDRANEQFF. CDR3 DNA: TGTGCCAGCAGCCACCTCGACAGAGCCAATGAGCAGTTCTTC.

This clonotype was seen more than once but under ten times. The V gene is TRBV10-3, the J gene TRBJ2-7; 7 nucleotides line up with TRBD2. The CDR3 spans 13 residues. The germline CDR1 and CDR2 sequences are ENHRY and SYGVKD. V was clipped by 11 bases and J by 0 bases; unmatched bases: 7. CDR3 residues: CAGAGGSSYEQYF. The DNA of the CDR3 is TGTGCCGGTGCCGGGGGGTCCTCCTACGAGCAGTACTTC.

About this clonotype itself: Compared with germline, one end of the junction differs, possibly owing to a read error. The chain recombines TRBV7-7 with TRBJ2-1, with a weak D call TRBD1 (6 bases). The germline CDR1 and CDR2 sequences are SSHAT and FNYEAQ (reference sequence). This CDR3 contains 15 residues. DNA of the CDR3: TGTGCTAGCAGCTTAAACAGGGACTCCTACAATGAGCAGTTCTTC. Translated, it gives CASSLNRDSYNEQFF.

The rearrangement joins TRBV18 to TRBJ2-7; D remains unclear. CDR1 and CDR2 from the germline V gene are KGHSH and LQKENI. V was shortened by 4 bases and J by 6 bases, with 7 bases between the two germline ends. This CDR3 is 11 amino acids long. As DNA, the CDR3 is TGTGCCAGCTCACATAAGGCCGAGCAGTACTTC. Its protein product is CASSHKAEQYF. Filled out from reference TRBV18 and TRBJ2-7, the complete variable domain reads NAGVMQNPRHLVRRRGQEARLRCSPMKGHSHVYWYRQLPEEGLKFMVYLQKENIIDESGMPKERFSAEFPKEGPSILRIQQVVRGDSAAYFCASSHKAEQYFGPGTRLTVT.

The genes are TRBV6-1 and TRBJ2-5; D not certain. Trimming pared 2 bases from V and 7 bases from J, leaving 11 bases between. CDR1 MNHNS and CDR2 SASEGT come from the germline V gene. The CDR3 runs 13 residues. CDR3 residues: CASSELKVGTQYF. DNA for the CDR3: TGTGCCAGCAGTGAATTAAAGGTCGGGACCCAGTACTTC.

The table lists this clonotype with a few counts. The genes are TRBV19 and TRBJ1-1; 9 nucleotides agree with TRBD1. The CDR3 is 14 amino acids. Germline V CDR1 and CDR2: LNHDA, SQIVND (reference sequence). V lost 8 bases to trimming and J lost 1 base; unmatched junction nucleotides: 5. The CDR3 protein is CASAGQGWNTEAFF. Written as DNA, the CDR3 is TGTGCCAGTGCGGGACAGGGTTGGAACACTGAAGCTTTCTTT.

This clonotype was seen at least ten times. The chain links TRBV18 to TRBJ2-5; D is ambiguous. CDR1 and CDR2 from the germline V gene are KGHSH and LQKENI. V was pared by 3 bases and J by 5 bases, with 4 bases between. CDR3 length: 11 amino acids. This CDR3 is CASSPAETQYF. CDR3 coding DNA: TGTGCCAGCTCACCCGCCGAGACCCAGTACTTC. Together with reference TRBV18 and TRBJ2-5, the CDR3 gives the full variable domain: NAGVMQNPRHLVRRRGQEARLRCSPMKGHSHVYWYRQLPEEGLKFMVYLQKENIIDESGMPKERFSAEFPKEGPSILRIQQVVRGDSAAYFCASSPAETQYFGPGTRLLVL.

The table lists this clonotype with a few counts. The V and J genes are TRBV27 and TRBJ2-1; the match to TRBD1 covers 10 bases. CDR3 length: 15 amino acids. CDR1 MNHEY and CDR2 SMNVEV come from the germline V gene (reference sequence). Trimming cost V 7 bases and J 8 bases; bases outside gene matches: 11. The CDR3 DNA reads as TGTGCCAGCACCAACGACAGGGGGCTTCTGGATGAGCAGTTCTTC. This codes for CASTNDRGLLDEQFF.

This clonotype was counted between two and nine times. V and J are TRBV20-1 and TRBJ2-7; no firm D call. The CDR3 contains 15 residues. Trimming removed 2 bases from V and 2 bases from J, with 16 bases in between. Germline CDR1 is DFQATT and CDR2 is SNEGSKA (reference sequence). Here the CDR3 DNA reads TGCAGTGCTAGAATGTTCCGGGTTGTTGCCTACGAGCAGTACTTC. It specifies CSARMFRVVAYEQYF.

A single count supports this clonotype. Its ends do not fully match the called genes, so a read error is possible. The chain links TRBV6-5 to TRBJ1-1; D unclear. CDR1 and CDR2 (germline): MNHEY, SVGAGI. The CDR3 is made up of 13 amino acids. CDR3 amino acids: CARSYVEGVVAFF. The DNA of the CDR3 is TGTGCCAGAAGTTACGTTGAAGGAGTTGTAGCTTTCTTT.

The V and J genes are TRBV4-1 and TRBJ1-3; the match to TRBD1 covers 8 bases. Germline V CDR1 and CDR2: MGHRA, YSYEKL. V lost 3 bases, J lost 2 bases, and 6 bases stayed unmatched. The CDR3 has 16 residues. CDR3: CASSHPTGEAGNTIYF. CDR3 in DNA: TGCGCCAGCAGCCATCCGACAGGGGAAGCTGGAAACACCATATATTTT.

The CDR3 region has the DNA TGTGCCAGCTCCCACCGCCTGGAGGATAGCACAGATACGCAGTATTTT. Translating it yields CASSHRLEDSTDTQYF. The chain links TRBV18 to TRBJ2-3, with D perhaps matching TRBD2 (5 bases). The CDR3 has 16 residues. Germline assignment: CDR1 KGHSH and CDR2 LQKENI. Trimming left V 6 bases short and J 0 bases short, with 16 bases between.

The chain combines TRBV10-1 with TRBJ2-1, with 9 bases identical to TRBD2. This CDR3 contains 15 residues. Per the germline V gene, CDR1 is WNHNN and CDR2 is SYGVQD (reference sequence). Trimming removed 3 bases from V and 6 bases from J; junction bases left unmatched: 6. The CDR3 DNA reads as TGCGCCAGCAGTGATCCTAGCGGGATGGGCAATGAGCAGTTCTTC. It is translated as CASSDPSGMGNEQFF.

CDR3 nucleotide sequence: TGCAGTGCAGGCCCTAGGGACATTCAGTACTTC. This codes for CSAGPRDIQYF. The V call is TRBV20-1, the J call TRBJ2-4; no definite D call. Germline CDR1 and CDR2: DFQATT and SNEGSKA (reference sequence). The CDR3 covers 11 residues. With 6 bases removed from V and 8 bases from J, the gap between germline ends came to 11 bases.

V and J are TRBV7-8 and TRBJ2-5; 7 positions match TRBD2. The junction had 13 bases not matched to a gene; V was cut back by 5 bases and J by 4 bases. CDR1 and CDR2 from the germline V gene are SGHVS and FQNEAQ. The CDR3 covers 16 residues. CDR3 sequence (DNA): TGTGCCAGCAGCGAGGAGCGGGGATTGTACGGAGAGACCCAGTACTTC. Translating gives CASSEERGLYGETQYF.

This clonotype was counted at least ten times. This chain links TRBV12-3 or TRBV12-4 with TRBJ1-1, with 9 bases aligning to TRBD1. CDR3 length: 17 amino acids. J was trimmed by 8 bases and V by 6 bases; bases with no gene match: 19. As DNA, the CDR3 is TGTGCCAGCAGCCTCATTGGACAGGGGCCCAGAATTCAAGAAGCTTTCTTT. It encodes CASSLIGQGPRIQEAFF.

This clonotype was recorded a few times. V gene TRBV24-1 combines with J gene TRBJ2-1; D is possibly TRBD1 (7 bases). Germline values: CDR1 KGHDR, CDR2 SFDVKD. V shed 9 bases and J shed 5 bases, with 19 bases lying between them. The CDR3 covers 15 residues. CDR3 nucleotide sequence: TGTGCCACCGGAAACCGACAGGGAGGCAACAATGAGCAGTTCTTC. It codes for CATGNRQGGNNEQFF.